Following are 15 T cell receptor beta chains from one sample sequenced in a study of cytomegalovirus exposure and HLA in healthy donors. Amplification used 60 Vbeta primers and 13 Jbeta primers. Assay used: immunoSEQ multiplex PCR; TCRdb lists only in-frame clones, some missing. The sample contains 110,000 to 150,000 clones, about 80% of which appear only once. The sequencing sample was made of PBMCs. These TCRs come from a man between 35 and 55 years old in good health and CMV-seronegative.

This sequence joins TRBV28 and TRBJ2-7, with D tentatively TRBD1 (5 bases). Germline CDR1 is MDHEN and CDR2 is SYDVKM. Between the trimmed V and J ends, which lost 4 bases and 6 bases, there was a span of 19 bases. The CDR3 extends over 15 amino acids. For the CDR3, the DNA is TGTGCCAGCAGTTCACGACAGTTAGGTCAAAGCGAGCAGTACTTC. Translated, it gives CASSSRQLGQSEQYF.

The chain combines TRBV5-4 with TRBJ2-2; maybe TRBD2 (5 bases). V lost 2 bases, J lost 1 base, and 9 bases lay in between. There are 15 residues in the CDR3. Germline V lookup: CDR1 SGHNT, CDR2 YYREEE (reference sequence). CDR3 protein: CASSFTGRNTGELFF. The DNA for the CDR3 is TGTGCCAGCAGCTTTACGGGGAGGAACACCGGGGAGCTGTTTTTT. Based on the CDR3 plus reference TRBV5-4 and TRBJ2-2, the full variable domain is ETGVTQSPTHLIKTRGQQVTLRCSSQSGHNTVSWYQQALGQGPQFIFQYYREEENGRGNFPPRFSGLQFPNYSSELNVNALELDDSALYLCASSFTGRNTGELFFGEGSRLTVL.

This clone was detected a few times. The chain links TRBV7-9 to TRBJ1-2; no reliable D call. Deletions cut 4 bases from V and 8 bases from J, with 11 bases between. Germline-derived CDR1 and CDR2 are SEHNR and FQNEAQ (reference sequence). The CDR3 extends over 12 amino acids. The CDR3 is CASSYGTRGYTF. The CDR3 DNA reads as TGTGCCAGCAGCTATGGAACGAGGGGCTACACCTTC.

The V gene is TRBV28, the J gene TRBJ2-5; TRBD1 matches at 9 bases. This CDR3 spans 14 amino acids. V shed 6 bases, J shed 4 bases, and the junction held 6 bases outside the gene matches. Germline-derived CDR1 and CDR2 are MDHEN and SYDVKM. The CDR3 nucleotides read TGTGCCAGCAGATCCGGGACAGGGATAGAGACCCAGTACTTC. Translation: CASRSGTGIETQYF.

The chain combines TRBV6-5 with TRBJ2-2; 8 bases agree with TRBD1. The J segment lost 2 bases and the V segment lost 2 bases, leaving 4 bases of the junction unmatched. The germline gives CDR1 MNHEY, CDR2 SVGAGI. CDR3 length: 16 residues. The CDR3 coding sequence is TGTGCCAGCAGTTACAGGACAGGGATTAACACCGGGGAGCTGTTTTTT. Amino acids: CASSYRTGINTGELFF.

V and J are TRBV28 and TRBJ1-2; D ambiguous. With 8 bases removed from V and 0 bases from J, the gap between germline ends came to 10 bases. The CDR3 is made up of 13 amino acids. Germline loops: CDR1 MDHEN, CDR2 SYDVKM. The CDR3 loop reads CASLQAPNYGYTF. Here the CDR3 DNA reads TGTGCCAGCCTTCAGGCCCCTAACTATGGCTACACCTTC.

The chain is built from TRBV5-4 and TRBJ2-5, with TRBD2 identical over 9 bases. There are 14 residues in the CDR3. The V gene end was trimmed by 1 base and the J gene end by 5 bases; junction bases not matched to a gene: 3. Looked up from germline, CDR1 is SGHNT and CDR2 is YYREEE (reference sequence). The CDR3 here is CASSLPRGGETQYF. Here the CDR3 DNA reads TGTGCCAGCAGCTTGCCGCGGGGGGGGGAGACCCAGTACTTC.

The rearrangement uses TRBV19 and TRBJ2-7; 10 bases map to TRBD2. Germline CDR1 LNHDA, CDR2 SQIVND (reference sequence). CDR3 size: 14 residues. J was trimmed by 6 bases and V by 5 bases; bases with no gene match: 7. CDR3 loop: CASSAGLAASEQYF. The CDR3 DNA is TGTGCCAGTAGTGCCGGACTAGCGGCAAGCGAGCAGTACTTC.

The chain links TRBV5-4 to TRBJ1-6; 9 bases map to TRBD1. The V gene's germline CDR1 is SGHNT and CDR2 YYREEE (reference sequence). With 4 bases clipped from V and 6 bases from J, the junction kept 5 bases outside the gene matches. CDR3 length: 15 amino acids. The CDR3 spells CASSPGTGLNSPLHF. The CDR3, as DNA: TGTGCCAGCAGCCCAGGGACAGGGCTTAATTCACCCCTCCACTTT.

V and J are TRBV19 and TRBJ2-7; D not resolved. CDR1 and CDR2 (germline): LNHDA, SQIVND (reference sequence). The ends were cut back, 5 bases at V and 3 bases at J, with 5 bases in the middle. The length of the CDR3 is 11 residues. In DNA form, the CDR3 reads TGTGCCAGTAGTTTCGGCTACGAGCAGTACTTC. Its translation is CASSFGYEQYF.

The rearrangement uses TRBV6-1 and TRBJ2-5; possibly TRBD1 for D (5 bases). V was trimmed by 2 bases and J by 2 bases, leaving 6 bases between them. The CDR3 sequence is 13 residues long. Per germline, CDR1 MNHNS and CDR2 SASEGT. CDR3 DNA: TGTGCCAGCAGTGAACAGGGACAAGAGACCCAGTACTTC. It specifies CASSEQGQETQYF.

This clone has more than one count but fewer than ten. The rearrangement joins TRBV6-5 to TRBJ1-3; D unclear. V was cut by 6 bases and J by 0 bases, with 9 bases left in between. CDR3 size: 14 residues. Germline loops: CDR1 MNHEY, CDR2 SVGAGI. In DNA, the CDR3 is TGTGCCAGCAGGGTTACTGTCTCTGGAAACACCATATATTTT. It translates to CASRVTVSGNTIYF.

Concerning this clone: A junction boundary mismatches the germline segment, possibly from a read error. The sample holds other DNA sequences that translate to the same CDR3. The chain has TRBV2 and TRBJ2-2, with D unresolved. The CDR3 is 16 residues long. Germline V lookup: CDR1 SNHLY, CDR2 FYNNEI. The CDR3 is CASSERSQINTGELFF. CDR3 DNA sequence: TGTGCCAGCAGTGAAAGGAGTCAGATAAACACTGGGGAGCTGTTTTTT.

The CDR3 region is CSVRQGEKLFF. The CDR3 DNA sequence: TGCAGCGTGAGGCAGGGAGAAAAACTGTTTTTT. This sequence joins TRBV29-1 and TRBJ1-4; weak D call: TRBD1 (5 bases). The CDR3 extends over 11 amino acids. V dropped 6 bases and J dropped 8 bases, with 10 bases sitting between them. Germline V lookup: CDR1 SQVTM, CDR2 ANQGSEA.

This chain joins TRBV2 and TRBJ1-2; 9 bases are shared with TRBD1. Per germline, CDR1 SNHLY and CDR2 FYNNEI. The junction had 5 bases not matched to a gene; V was cut back by 3 bases and J by 9 bases. The CDR3 is 13 residues long. The CDR3 region is CASSDRDRESYTF. The CDR3 DNA sequence: TGTGCCAGCAGTGACCGGGACAGGGAGAGCTACACCTTC.